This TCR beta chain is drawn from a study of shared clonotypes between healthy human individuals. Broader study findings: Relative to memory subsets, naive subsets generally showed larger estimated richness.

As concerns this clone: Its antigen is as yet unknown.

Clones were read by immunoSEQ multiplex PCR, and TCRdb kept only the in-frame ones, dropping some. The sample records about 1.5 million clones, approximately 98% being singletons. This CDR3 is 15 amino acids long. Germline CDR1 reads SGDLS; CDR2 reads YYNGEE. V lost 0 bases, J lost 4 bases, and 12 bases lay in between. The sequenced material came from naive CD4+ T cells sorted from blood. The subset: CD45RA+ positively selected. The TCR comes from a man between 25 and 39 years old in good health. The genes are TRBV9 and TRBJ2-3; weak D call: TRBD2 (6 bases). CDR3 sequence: CASSVVGGIADTQYF. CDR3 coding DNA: TGTGCCAGCAGCGTAGTTGGGGGGATCGCAGATACGCAGTATTTT.